This T cell receptor beta chain was observed in a study of response to subunit inactivated influenza vaccine. Study findings and constraints: Authors suggested that a seasonal influenza vaccination recruits few new T cells each time.

TCRdb used MiXCR to reprocess the RT-PCR reads, holding one entry per CDR3 protein. The table records around 530,000 distinct CDR3 sequences, about 15% of them present only once. Trimming removed 8 bases from V and 7 bases from J, with 11 bases in between. The CDR3 is 12 residues long. Germline V gene lookup returns CDR1 SGHVS and CDR2 FQNEAQ. Comment on this clonotype: Its antigen is undetermined.

The sequences come from CD4+ T cells sorted from PBMCs, collected 23 months after vaccination. The clonotype originates from a man in his fifties or sixties who received an inactivated influenza vaccine. The genes are TRBV7-8 and TRBJ2-2; TRBD1 is a possible D gene (6 bases). The CDR3 region is CASHRVRGELFF. CDR3 DNA sequence: TGTGCCAGCCACAGGGTTCGCGGGGAGCTGTTTTTT. The variable domain in full, completed from reference TRBV7-8 and TRBJ2-2, reads GAGVSQSPRYKVAKRGQDVALRCDPISGHVSLFWYQQALGQGPEFLTYFQNEAQLDKSGLPSDRFFAERPEGSVSTLKIQRTQQEDSAVYLCASHRVRGELFFGEGSRLTVL.